Given below is one T cell receptor beta chain in context. Antigen specificity is unknown. These data belong to a study of type 1 and type 2 diabetes patients. Study overall: Donors were type 1 diabetes, type 2 diabetes, or nondiabetic controls.

Whole-study results and caveats: In CD4+ and CD8+ T cells, type 2 diabetes diversity exceeded type 1.

PCR was run on genomic DNA. The TCR beta CDR3 region was amplified using 30 forward and 13 reverse primers. Using its own MiXCR run on the multiplex PCR reads, TCRdb lists one record per CDR3 protein. The sample has around 300,000 distinct CDR3 sequences, around 47% seen once. The V end lost 5 bases, the J end lost 0 bases, and 8 bases lay between the germline ends. The CDR3 consists of 15 residues. Germline V gene data show CDR1 as SGHAT and CDR2 as FQNNGV. The chain recombines TRBV11-2 with TRBJ2-6; D gene unclear. Sequencing was done on a sample of peripheral blood mononuclear cells (PBMCs). The source is a man between 18 and 29 years old with type 2 diabetes. The CDR3 bases are TGTGCCAGCAGCCGACCGAACTCTGGGGCCAACGTCCTGACTTTC. It specifies CASSRPNSGANVLTF. Full variable domain (rest looked up from reference TRBV11-2 and TRBJ2-6): EAGVAQSPRYKIIEKRQSVAFWCNPISGHATLYWYQQILGQGPKLLIQFQNNGVVDDSQLPKDRFSAERLKGVDSTLKIQPAKLEDSAVYLCASSRPNSGANVLTFGAGSRLTVL.